Listed below are T cell receptor beta chains from one sample, sequenced in a study of blood T cell repertoires in COVID-19. Sequencing was performed with immunoSEQ multiplex PCR; in TCRdb, only in-frame clones are kept and a portion is missing. The sample holds 100,000 to 150,000 clones; approximately 83% are singletons and the top ten take about a tenth. The sequencing sample was made of peripheral blood. The origin of the receptors is a middle-aged man with active or convalescent COVID-19. Both conserved end residues are part of each CDR3. A D gene is named only where the DNA matches it firmly. Expanded clones are given a class, and other clones once, few, many or no size at all.

size	J	V	D	DNA	CDR3
.	TRBJ2-2	TRBV6-4	.	TGTGCCAGCAAGACACCTAACACCGGGGAGCTGTTTTTT	CASKTPNTGELFF
.	TRBJ1-1	TRBV2	TRBD1	TGTGCCAGCAGGGGACAGCTCATGAACACTGAAGCTTTCTTT	CASRGQLMNTEAFF
.	TRBJ1-3	TRBV11-2	TRBD1	TGTGCCAGCAGTGGACAGGGGGGAAACACCATATATTTT	CASSGQGGNTIYF
.	TRBJ2-3	TRBV5-1	TRBD1	TGCGCCAGCAGTTTGGGACAGATTTACACAGATACGCAGTATTTT	CASSLGQIYTDTQYF
.	TRBJ2-7	TRBV19	TRBD1	TGTGCCAGTAGTAGCGCCGGGACAGGGCGGTACTTC	CASSSAGTGRYF
.	TRBJ1-5	TRBV15	.	TGTGCCACCAGCGAGGGACAAATCAATCAGCCCCAGCATTTT	CATSEGQINQPQHF
once	TRBJ1-5	TRBV21-1	.	TGTGCCAGCCCTCCAGGGGGGAAACGGCGGCAGCCCCAGCATTTT	CASPPGGKRRQPQHF
.	TRBJ2-5	TRBV29-1	TRBD1	TGCAGCGTTGACAGGGGGCGGGAGACCCAGTACTTC	CSVDRGRETQYF
once	TRBJ2-1	TRBV11-2	TRBD2	TGTGCCAGCAGTCCGGGACTAGCGAGACCTTCATCCTACAATGAGCAGTTCTTC	CASSPGLARPSSYNEQFF
.	TRBJ2-7	TRBV5-4	TRBD1	TGTGCCAGCAGCTTGTGGGAGACAGGGCCCGAGCAGTACTTC	CASSLWETGPEQYF
.	TRBJ2-5	TRBV6-5	TRBD1	TGTGCCAGCAGTTACGACAGGGGACCAGAGACCCAGTACTTC	CASSYDRGPETQYF
.	TRBJ2-5	TRBV3-1/TRBV3-2	TRBD2	TGTGCCAGCAGCCTACTAGCGGGGGGTCAAGAGACCCAGTACTTC	CASSLLAGGQETQYF
.	TRBJ1-5	TRBV29-1	TRBD1	TGCAGCGACCCACAGGGGGATCAGCCCCAGCATTTT	CSDPQGDQPQHF
.	TRBJ2-3	TRBV5-1	.	TGCGCCAGCAGCTTCGGCCCAGAGACAGGTAACACAGATACGCAGTATTTT	CASSFGPETGNTDTQYF
few	TRBJ1-4	TRBV18	.	TGTGCCAGCTCAGCACAGGAGGTCGGAGAAAAACTGTTTTTT	CASSAQEVGEKLFF
.	TRBJ2-7	TRBV10-2	.	TGCGCCAGCAGTGCGGGACAATACAGATACGAGCAGTACTTC	CASSAGQYRYEQYF
.	TRBJ1-4	TRBV6-5	.	TGTGCCAGCAGTCCAGATAATGAAAAACTGTTTTTT	CASSPDNEKLFF
.	TRBJ1-5	TRBV6-6	TRBD1	TGTGCCAGCATCACGGACAGGGGGCGCGATCAGCCCCAGCATTTT	CASITDRGRDQPQHF
once	TRBJ1-2	TRBV7-2	.	TGTGCCAGCAGCCTGCAGGGGTTGAGCTATGGCTACACCTTC	CASSLQGLSYGYTF
.	TRBJ2-1	TRBV7-3	.	TGTGCCAGCAGCTTAAGGCTAGACCCGTACAATGAGCAGTTCTTC	CASSLRLDPYNEQFF
once	TRBJ1-1	TRBV6-5	.	TGTGCCAGCATTATACAGGCCGGAACGGGTGAAGCTTTCTTT	CASIIQAGTGEAFF
.	TRBJ1-5	TRBV4-2	.	TGTGCCAGCAGCCAAAACCGGGACAAAAATCAGCCCCAGCATTTT	CASSQNRDKNQPQHF
.	TRBJ2-1	TRBV19	TRBD1	TGTGCCAGTGGACCCTACAGGGGGCTCCTTTACAATGAGCAGTTCTTC	CASGPYRGLLYNEQFF
.	TRBJ1-4	TRBV27	.	TGTGCCAGCAGTTCCAGACAGACGGCAACTAATGAAAAACTGTTTTTT	CASSSRQTATNEKLFF
.	TRBJ1-2	TRBV29-1	.	TGCAGCGTTGGGGGCCAGTTAAACTATGGCTACACCTTC	CSVGGQLNYGYTF
.	TRBJ1-6	TRBV6-2/TRBV6-3	TRBD1	TGTGCCAGCAGTACCCAGGGGGGAAATTCACCCCTCCACTTT	CASSTQGGNSPLHF
few	TRBJ1-6	TRBV5-4	.	TGTGCCAGCAGCTTGGCGGGGACACACAATTCACCCCTCCACTTT	CASSLAGTHNSPLHF
.	TRBJ1-3	TRBV6-1	TRBD1	TGTGCCAGCAGTGATGATCTAGGGACAGGCTCTGGAAACACCATATATTTT	CASSDDLGTGSGNTIYF
.	TRBJ1-5	TRBV6-1	.	TGTGCCAGCAGTGAAGGGACAGACTATCAGCCCCAGCATTTT	CASSEGTDYQPQHF
few	TRBJ1-5	TRBV7-2	.	TGTGCCAGCAGCTTCCAGGGGCTCAATCAGCCCCAGCATTTT	CASSFQGLNQPQHF
.	TRBJ1-1	TRBV7-3	.	TGTGCCAGCAGCGGAAATCAGGGAACTGAAGCTTTCTTT	CASSGNQGTEAFF
few	TRBJ1-5	TRBV4-1	.	TGCGCCAGCAGCCAAGATCCAGGGGCCGGCTTCGGCAATCAGCCCCAGCATTTT	CASSQDPGAGFGNQPQHF
.	TRBJ1-5	TRBV7-2	.	TGTGCCAGCAGCTCTGAGTTTTTGCAGCCCCAGCATTTT	CASSSEFLQPQHF
.	TRBJ2-5	TRBV7-9	TRBD1	TGTGCCAGCAGCCTGACAGGGGCGAAGACCCAGTACTTC	CASSLTGAKTQYF
.	TRBJ2-4	TRBV12-3/TRBV12-4	.	TGTGCCAGCAGTTTAACAGCCCCGCACATTCAGTACTTC	CASSLTAPHIQYF
once	TRBJ2-1	TRBV5-6	TRBD1	TGTGCCAGCAGCGTGACAGGGGGCAGCTACAATGAGCAGTTCTTC	CASSVTGGSYNEQFF
.	TRBJ1-4	TRBV25-1	TRBD1	TGTGCCAGCAGTCCGGGACAGGTGTATGAAAAACTGTTTTTT	CASSPGQVYEKLFF
.	TRBJ2-1	TRBV24-1	.	TGTGCCACCAGTGAGGGGACACCGAGCTCCTACAATGAGCAGTTCTTC	CATSEGTPSSYNEQFF
.	TRBJ1-4	TRBV4-3	.	TGCGCCAGCAGCCAAGATCCCCCGACAGCAACTAATGAAAAACTGTTTTTT	CASSQDPPTATNEKLFF
few	TRBJ2-3	TRBV28	TRBD1	TGTGCCAGCAGTCCGGGACAGGGAAAAGATATCACAGATACGCAGTATTTT	CASSPGQGKDITDTQYF
.	TRBJ1-3	TRBV6-4	.	TGTGCCAGCAGCAATCCTCAGGGGAGAAACACCATATATTTT	CASSNPQGRNTIYF
once	TRBJ1-2	TRBV4-3	.	TGCGCCAGCAGCCCGGATTGGGGGCAGGGAACAGGGGGCTACACCTTC	CASSPDWGQGTGGYTF
.	TRBJ1-1	TRBV10-3	TRBD1	TGTGCCATCAGCGCAGGGACAGGGGGGACTGAAGCTTTCTTT	CAISAGTGGTEAFF